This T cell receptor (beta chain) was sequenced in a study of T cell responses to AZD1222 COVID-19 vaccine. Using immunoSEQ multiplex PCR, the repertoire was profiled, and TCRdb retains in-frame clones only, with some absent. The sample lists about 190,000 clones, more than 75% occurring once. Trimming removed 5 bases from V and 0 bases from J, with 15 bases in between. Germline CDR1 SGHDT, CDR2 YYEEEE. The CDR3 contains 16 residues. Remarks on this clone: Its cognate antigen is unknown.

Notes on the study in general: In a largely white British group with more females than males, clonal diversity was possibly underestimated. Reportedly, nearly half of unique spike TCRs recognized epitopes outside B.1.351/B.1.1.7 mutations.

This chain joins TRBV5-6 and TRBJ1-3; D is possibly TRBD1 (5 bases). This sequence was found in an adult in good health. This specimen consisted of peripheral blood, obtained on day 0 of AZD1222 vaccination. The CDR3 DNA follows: TGTGCCAGCAGGGAGTTTCGGGGGAACTCTGGAAACACCATATATTTT. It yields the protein CASREFRGNSGNTIYF.